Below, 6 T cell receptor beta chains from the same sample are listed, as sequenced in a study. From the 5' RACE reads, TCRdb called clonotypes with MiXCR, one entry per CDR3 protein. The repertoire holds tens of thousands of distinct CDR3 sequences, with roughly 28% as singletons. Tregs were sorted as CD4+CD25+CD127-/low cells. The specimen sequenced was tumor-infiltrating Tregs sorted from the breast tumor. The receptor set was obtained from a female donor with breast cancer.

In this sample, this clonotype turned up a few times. The CDR3 reads CASTPAGGRTYEQYF. CDR3 bases: TGTGCCAGCACCCCAGCGGGAGGAAGAACATACGAGCAGTACTTC. The rearrangement links TRBV6-5 to TRBJ2-7; TRBD2 aligns across 9 bases. Per germline, CDR1 MNHEY and CDR2 SVGAGI. CDR3 length: 15 amino acids. The V gene end was trimmed by 7 bases and the J gene end by 4 bases; junction bases not matched to a gene: 11.

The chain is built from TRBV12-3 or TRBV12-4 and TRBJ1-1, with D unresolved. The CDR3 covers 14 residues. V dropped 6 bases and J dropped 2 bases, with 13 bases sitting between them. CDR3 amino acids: CASSPWGDNTEAFF. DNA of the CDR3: TGTGCCAGCAGCCCGTGGGGAGACAACACTGAAGCTTTCTTT.

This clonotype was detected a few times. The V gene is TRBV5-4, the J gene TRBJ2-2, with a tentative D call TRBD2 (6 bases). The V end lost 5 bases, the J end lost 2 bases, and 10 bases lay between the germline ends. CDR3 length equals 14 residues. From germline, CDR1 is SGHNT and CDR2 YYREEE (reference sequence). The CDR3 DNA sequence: TGTGCCAGCAGGCGGGACTCAAACACCGGGGAGCTGTTTTTT. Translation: CASRRDSNTGELFF.

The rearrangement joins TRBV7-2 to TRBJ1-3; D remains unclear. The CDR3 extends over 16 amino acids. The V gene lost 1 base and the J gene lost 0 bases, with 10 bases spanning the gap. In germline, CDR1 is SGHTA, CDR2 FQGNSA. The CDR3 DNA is TGTGCCAGCAGCTTAGGGGGTCAGTACTCTGGAAACACCATATATTTT. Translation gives CASSLGGQYSGNTIYF.

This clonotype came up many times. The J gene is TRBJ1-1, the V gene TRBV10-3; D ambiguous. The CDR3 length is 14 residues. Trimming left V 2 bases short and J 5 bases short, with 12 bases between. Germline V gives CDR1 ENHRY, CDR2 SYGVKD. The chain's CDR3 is CAISEQDQLTEAFF. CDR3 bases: TGTGCCATCAGTGAGCAGGACCAGTTAACTGAAGCTTTCTTT.

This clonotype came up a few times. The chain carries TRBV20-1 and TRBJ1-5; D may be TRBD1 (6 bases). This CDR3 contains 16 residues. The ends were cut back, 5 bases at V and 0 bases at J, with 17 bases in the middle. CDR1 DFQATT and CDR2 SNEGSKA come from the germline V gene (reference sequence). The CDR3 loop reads CSAQPLQGSSNQPQHF. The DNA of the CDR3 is TGCAGTGCTCAACCCTTACAGGGAAGTAGCAATCAGCCCCAGCATTTT.